These 20 T cell receptor beta chains were sequenced from one sample in a study of blood T cell repertoires in COVID-19. The method was immunoSEQ multiplex PCR; TCRdb's version includes in-frame clones alone and lacks a portion of them. The table records approximately 380,000 clones, roughly 85% of them present only once. Sequencing input: peripheral blood. The receptor set was obtained from a woman under 30 with acute or convalescent COVID-19.

The J gene is TRBJ2-7, the V gene TRBV5-5; D is possibly TRBD1 (6 bases). Germline V gives CDR1 SGHKS, CDR2 YYEKEE (reference sequence). CDR3 size: 13 residues. V was trimmed by 4 bases and J by 6 bases, leaving 14 bases between them. The CDR3 region is CASSRYYRAEQYF. CDR3 in DNA: TGTGCCAGCAGCCGATACTACAGGGCCGAGCAGTACTTC.

The rearrangement uses TRBV19 and TRBJ2-7; 8 nucleotides line up with TRBD1. From germline, CDR1 is LNHDA and CDR2 SQIVND (reference sequence). The ends lost 3 bases at V and 6 bases at J; junction bases unmatched: 10. The CDR3 is 15 amino acids. CDR3 nucleotides: TGTGCCAGTAGTATCGAGGACAGGGAGGTTTTCGAGCAGTACTTC. It yields the protein CASSIEDREVFEQYF.

This clone was picked up a small number of times. The rearrangement links TRBV9 to TRBJ1-6; 7 nucleotides line up with TRBD1. The CDR3 contains 14 residues. The junction had 5 bases not matched to a gene; V was cut back by 4 bases and J by 7 bases. Germline values: CDR1 SGDLS, CDR2 YYNGEE. The CDR3, as DNA: TGTGCCAGCAGCTTACAGGGGCAGAATTCACCCCTCCACTTT. Translated: CASSLQGQNSPLHF.

The chain recombines TRBV5-6 with TRBJ2-7; TRBD1 matches 7 bases. Per the germline V gene, CDR1 is SGHDT and CDR2 is YYEEEE. There are 16 residues in the CDR3. V shed 4 bases and J 0 bases; nucleotides not matched to a gene: 10. Here the CDR3 reads CASSNGQVISSYEQYF. DNA for the CDR3: TGTGCCAGCAGCAATGGACAGGTTATAAGCTCCTACGAGCAGTACTTC.

This chain links TRBV19 with TRBJ2-5, with D tentatively TRBD2 (7 bases). The CDR3 spans 16 residues. The V end was cut by 3 bases, the J end by 3 bases, with 17 bases between. CDR1 is LNHDA and CDR2 is SQIVND in the germline V gene (reference sequence). This chain's CDR3 is CASSMEGGGRKETQYF. CDR3 sequence (DNA): TGTGCCAGTAGTATGGAGGGGGGAGGGAGGAAAGAGACCCAGTACTTC.

V gene TRBV20-1 combines with J gene TRBJ2-1; 7 bases match TRBD2. With 3 bases clipped from V and 10 bases from J, the junction kept 12 bases outside the gene matches. The CDR3 length is 14 residues. Per germline, CDR1 DFQATT and CDR2 SNEGSKA (reference sequence). CDR3 loop: CSASGGSDTGEQFF. The CDR3 nucleotides are TGCAGTGCTAGTGGCGGGAGCGATACCGGGGAGCAGTTCTTC.

This clone appeared once. The chain has TRBV2 and TRBJ1-1, with a tentative D call TRBD1 (6 bases). Trimming shortened V by 8 bases and J by 0 bases, and 7 bases separated the two germline ends. Germline V gene lookup returns CDR1 SNHLY and CDR2 FYNNEI. The CDR3 sequence is 12 residues long. The CDR3 is CASGQMNTEAFF. CDR3 coding DNA: TGTGCCAGCGGACAGATGAACACTGAAGCTTTCTTT.

The J gene is TRBJ1-1, the V gene TRBV4-1; the D is unclear. The CDR3 consists of 14 residues. Germline lookup yields CDR1 MGHRA and CDR2 YSYEKL. Deletions cut 0 bases from V and 10 bases from J, with 15 bases between. The CDR3 coding sequence is TGCGCCAGCAGCCAAGACTTGCCCGATCCTAGAGCTTTCTTT. It is translated as CASSQDLPDPRAFF.

V gene TRBV19 combines with J gene TRBJ1-1, with 7 bases matching TRBD1. The length of the CDR3 is 14 residues. V lost 5 bases and J lost 2; bases outside the gene matches: 5. Germline values: CDR1 LNHDA, CDR2 SQIVND (reference sequence). DNA of the CDR3: TGTGCCAGTAGTCCTGGACAGGCCAACACTGAAGCTTTCTTT. Its protein product is CASSPGQANTEAFF.

The chain combines TRBV5-6 with TRBJ1-2; the D gene is possibly TRBD1 (5 bases). The V gene lost 1 base and the J gene lost 0 bases, with 13 bases spanning the gap. The germline CDR1 and CDR2 sequences are SGHDT and YYEEEE. The CDR3 runs 16 residues. The CDR3 DNA follows: TGTGCCAGCAGCTTGTTGGCAGGGCCCTCTAACTATGGCTACACCTTC. Translation: CASSLLAGPSNYGYTF.

For this clone: In the same sample, other DNA sequences code for this CDR3. The chain is built from TRBV5-1 and TRBJ1-5, with unresolved D. Germline-derived CDR1 and CDR2 are SGHRS and YFSETQ. The CDR3 covers 15 residues. The V end lost 4 bases, the J end lost 3 bases, and 14 bases lay between the germline ends. CDR3 sequence reads: CASSLEGGFNQPQHF. DNA for the CDR3: TGCGCCAGCAGCCTCGAGGGAGGTTTCAATCAGCCCCAGCATTTT.

The chain employs TRBV18 and TRBJ2-4; TRBD1 is a possible D gene (6 bases). CDR1 is KGHSH, CDR2 LQKENI, per germline. V was pared by 6 bases and J by 0 bases, with 15 bases between. The CDR3 consists of 16 residues. CDR3 coding DNA: TGTGCCAGCTCGCCAGGACAGCTCCTAGCCAAAAACATTCAGTACTTC. Translated, it gives CASSPGQLLAKNIQYF.

V is TRBV7-2 and J is TRBJ1-5, with 8 bases matching TRBD1. Germline-derived CDR1 and CDR2 are SGHTA and FQGNSA. V lost 5 bases to trimming and J lost 5 bases; unmatched junction nucleotides: 5. This CDR3 is built from 14 residues. For the CDR3, the DNA is TGTGCCAGCAGCCAAGGACAGGGAGATCAGCCCCAGCATTTT. Translating gives CASSQGQGDQPQHF.

This clone was detected once. The chain's CDR3 is CASSSRQGRGEQYF. The CDR3 DNA is TGTGCCAGCAGTTCCCGACAGGGAAGGGGGGAGCAGTACTTC. This chain connects TRBV28 to TRBJ2-7, with 7 bases fitting TRBD1. The length of the CDR3 is 14 residues. Germline-derived CDR1 and CDR2 are MDHEN and SYDVKM. The V segment lost 4 bases and the J segment 7 bases; nucleotides outside the gene matches: 10.

The chain carries TRBV24-1 and TRBJ2-7, with TRBD1 identical over 9 bases. The germline V gene encodes CDR1 KGHDR and CDR2 SFDVKD. The CDR3 spans 12 residues. V shed 8 bases, J shed 5 bases, and the junction held 3 bases outside the gene matches. This CDR3 is CATMTGGDEQYF. Written as DNA, the CDR3 is TGTGCCACCATGACAGGGGGGGACGAGCAGTACTTC.

This clone appeared a few times. This rearrangement joins TRBV18 to TRBJ2-1; TRBD2 matches at 14 bases. V was pared by 2 bases and J by 5 bases, with 2 bases of the junction left unmatched. The CDR3 length is 16 residues. In germline, CDR1 is KGHSH, CDR2 LQKENI. CDR3 in amino acids: CASSPVGLAGDNEQFF. The CDR3 DNA is TGTGCCAGCTCACCAGTGGGACTAGCGGGGGACAATGAGCAGTTCTTC.

This chain joins TRBV12-5 and TRBJ1-5; a weak D match, TRBD1 (5 bases). This CDR3 is 16 amino acids long. V lost 0 bases to trimming and J lost 7 bases, with 16 bases between them. Germline values: CDR1 LGHNT, CDR2 FRNRAP. The CDR3 here is CASGLVSSGSEQPQHF. The CDR3 DNA reads as TGTGCTAGTGGTTTGGTAAGCTCAGGGTCGGAACAGCCCCAGCATTTT.

In its sample, this clone was seen a few times. The gene calls are TRBV6-1 and TRBJ1-3, with 7 positions matching TRBD1. Germline CDR1 is MNHNS and CDR2 is SASEGT. The J segment lost 2 bases and the V segment lost 5 bases, leaving 3 bases of the junction unmatched. The CDR3 totals 14 residues. CDR3 DNA sequence: TGTGCCAGCAGTCTCGACAGGGCTGGAAACACCATATATTTT. Translated: CASSLDRAGNTIYF.

The V gene is TRBV6-5, the J gene TRBJ2-2; D may be TRBD1 (5 bases). Trimming left V 6 bases short and J 7 bases short, with 12 bases between. CDR1 and CDR2 (germline): MNHEY, SVGAGI. The CDR3 is 13 amino acids. The CDR3 DNA reads TGTGCCAGCAGCCCACAGGCGAACGGGGAGCTGTTTTTT. Its translation: CASSPQANGELFF.

This sequence joins TRBV28 and TRBJ2-5; 8 bases agree with TRBD2. The junction had 10 bases not matched to a gene; V was cut back by 5 bases and J by 5 bases. In germline, CDR1 is MDHEN, CDR2 SYDVKM. This CDR3 contains 15 residues. The CDR3 region has the DNA TGTGCCAGCAGTCTGTCCGGGACTAGTACTGAGACCCAGTACTTC. Protein sequence: CASSLSGTSTETQYF. Looking up the rest from reference TRBV28 and TRBJ2-5 gives the full variable domain: DVKVTQSSRYLVKRTGEKVFLECVQDMDHENMFWYRQDPGLGLRLIYFSYDVKMKEKGDIPEGYSVSREKKERFSLILESASTNQTSMYLCASSLSGTSTETQYFGPGTRLLVL.